Below, 23 T cell receptor beta chains from the same sample are listed, as sequenced in a study of radiation and T cells in renal cell carcinoma. Clones were read by immunoSEQ multiplex PCR, and TCRdb kept only the in-frame ones, dropping some. The sample has more than 20,000 clones, approximately 80% seen once. Noted time point: baseline pretreatment blood. Treatment here: 15 Gy SBRT to primary tumor, nephrectomy 4 weeks later. The sequenced sample was blood, obtained from a patient whose treatment included radiotherapy and nephrectomy. The receptors were sampled from a man in his sixties with renal cell carcinoma.

The chain recombines TRBV6-1 with TRBJ2-7, with 7 nucleotides matching TRBD2. This CDR3 region has 15 residues. CDR1 and CDR2 (germline): MNHNS, SASEGT. V lost 1 base to trimming and J lost 2 bases; unmatched junction nucleotides: 5. The CDR3: CASSEGTSVAYEQYF. CDR3 nucleotides: TGTGCCAGCAGTGAAGGAACTAGCGTTGCCTACGAGCAGTACTTC.

The chain employs TRBV19 and TRBJ2-5; D is ambiguous. This CDR3 has 13 amino acids. The germline CDR1 and CDR2 sequences are LNHDA and SQIVND (reference sequence). The V end lost 0 bases, the J end lost 3 bases, and 5 bases lay between the germline ends. CDR3: CASSIDTEETQYF. The CDR3 DNA sequence: TGTGCCAGTAGTATAGATACCGAAGAGACCCAGTACTTC.

The table lists this clone with a few counts. The rearrangement links TRBV2 to TRBJ2-1; 8 nucleotides agree with TRBD2. Germline V gene lookup returns CDR1 SNHLY and CDR2 FYNNEI. This CDR3 is built from 18 residues. Losses at the gene ends were 0 bases for V and 1 base for J; bases not matched to a gene: 8. CDR3 in DNA: TGTGCCAGCAGTGAAGCCGGCCTGGCGGGAGGTTCCTACAATGAGCAGTTCTTC. It yields the protein CASSEAGLAGGSYNEQFF. Full variable domain (missing parts from reference TRBV2 and TRBJ2-1): EPEVTQTPSHQVTQMGQEVILRCVPISNHLYFYWYRQILGQKVEFLVSFYNNEISEKSEIFDDQFSVERPDGSNFTLKIRSTKLEDSAMYFCASSEAGLAGGSYNEQFFGPGTRLTVL.

J is TRBJ1-1 and V is TRBV10-3; the D gene is possibly TRBD1 (5 bases). The V end lost 5 bases, the J end lost 3 bases, and 13 bases lay between the germline ends. This CDR3 comprises 14 residues. CDR1 and CDR2 from the germline V gene are ENHRY and SYGVKD. The DNA of the CDR3 is TGTGCCATCAGTCCCCAGGGAGTTTACACTGAAGCTTTCTTT. Translated: CAISPQGVYTEAFF.

The CDR3 sequence: CASQAGYNSPLHF. As DNA, the CDR3 is TGTGCCAGCCAAGCCGGATACAATTCACCCCTCCACTTT. This rearrangement joins TRBV7-6 to TRBJ1-6; no firm D call. V was shortened by 8 bases and J by 7 bases, with 12 bases between the two germline ends. Germline CDR1 is SGHVS and CDR2 is FNYEAQ. The CDR3 totals 13 residues. The variable domain in full, with the rest retrieved from reference TRBV7-6 and TRBJ1-6, is GAGVSQSPRYKVTKRGQDVALRCDPISGHVSLYWYRQALGQGPEFLTYFNYEAQQDKSGLPNDRFSAERPEGSISTLTIQRTEQRDSAMYRCASQAGYNSPLHFGNGTRLTVT.

This rearrangement joins TRBV30 to TRBJ2-7; the D is unclear. V lost 1 base to trimming and J lost 4 bases, with 17 bases between them. The CDR3 is made up of 15 amino acids. CDR1 GTSNPN and CDR2 SVGIG come from the germline V gene (reference sequence). CDR3 DNA: TGTGCCTGGAGTGGGAACGGTTACACGGTTTACGAGCAGTACTTC. This codes for CAWSGNGYTVYEQYF.

The V gene is TRBV9, the J gene TRBJ1-2, with unresolved D. Per the germline V gene, CDR1 is SGDLS and CDR2 is YYNGEE. The CDR3 is made up of 14 amino acids. V was clipped by 1 base and J by 7 bases, with 14 bases between them. The CDR3 reads CASSVQLGRGGYTF. DNA for the CDR3: TGTGCCAGCAGCGTACAGTTGGGAAGAGGTGGCTACACCTTC. Supplemented by reference TRBV9 and TRBJ1-2, the full variable domain reads DSGVTQTPKHLITATGQRVTLRCSPRSGDLSVYWYQQSLDQGLQFLIQYYNGEERAKGNILERFSAQQFPDLHSELNLSSLELGDSALYFCASSVQLGRGGYTFGSGTRLTVV.

The genes are TRBV7-3 and TRBJ2-3; D unresolved. The CDR3 runs 15 residues. CDR1 is SGHTA, CDR2 FQGTGA, per germline. Trimming shortened V by 0 bases and J by 2 bases, and 9 bases separated the two germline ends. Written as DNA, the CDR3 is TGTGCCAGCAGCTTAACTAGGGAAGCCACAGATACGCAGTATTTT. This gives the protein CASSLTREATDTQYF.

This rearrangement joins TRBV27 to TRBJ2-3, with TRBD2 matching 8 bases. This CDR3 spans 15 amino acids. The V gene end was trimmed by 5 bases and the J gene end by 3 bases; junction bases not matched to a gene: 7. Germline CDR1 MNHEY, CDR2 SMNVEV (reference sequence). The CDR3 DNA reads as TGTGCCAGCAGTGATACTAGCGGAGGGACAGATACGCAGTATTTT. This sequence encodes CASSDTSGGTDTQYF.

V and J are TRBV30 and TRBJ1-3; D is unclear. Deletions cut 2 bases from V and 2 bases from J, with 4 bases between. The CDR3 runs 12 residues. Germline CDR1 GTSNPN, CDR2 SVGIG (reference sequence). The CDR3 loop is CAWSRTGNTIYF. In DNA, the CDR3 is TGTGCCTGGAGTCGTACTGGAAACACCATATATTTT.

The chain combines TRBV12-5 with TRBJ1-5, with D possibly TRBD1 on 6 matching bases. Germline-derived CDR1 and CDR2 are LGHNT and FRNRAP. The CDR3 runs to 21 residues. The V gene lost 3 bases and the J gene lost 0 bases, with 27 bases spanning the gap. CDR3 in amino acids: CASGFFEPFPLRGGSNQPQHF. CDR3 DNA sequence: TGTGCTAGTGGTTTTTTCGAGCCGTTCCCCCTCAGGGGCGGTAGCAATCAGCCCCAGCATTTT.

This clone was seen once. The chain couples TRBV10-3 to TRBJ2-7, with TRBD2 matching over 8 bases. Germline-derived CDR1 and CDR2 are ENHRY and SYGVKD. J gave up 0 bases and V 5 bases, and 6 bases lay outside the gene matches. This CDR3 region has 15 residues. Written as DNA, the CDR3 is TGTGCCATCAGTTCCGGGACTAGAAACTCCTACGAGCAGTACTTC. Amino acids: CAISSGTRNSYEQYF.

V and J are TRBV6-5 and TRBJ2-7; 9 bases map to TRBD1. Losses at the gene ends were 0 bases for V and 2 bases for J; bases not matched to a gene: 5. This CDR3 is built from 16 residues. The germline V gene encodes CDR1 MNHEY and CDR2 SVGAGI. CDR3 region: CASSYSGTGSAYEQYF. DNA for the CDR3: TGTGCCAGCAGTTACTCGGGGACAGGGTCAGCCTACGAGCAGTACTTC.

This chain joins TRBV4-3 and TRBJ2-5, with TRBD2 matching over 10 bases. J gave up 4 bases and V 0 bases, and 11 bases lay outside the gene matches. CDR3 length: 18 residues. Germline V gene sequence: CDR1 LGHNA, CDR2 YSLEER. Here the CDR3 DNA reads TGCGCCAGCAGCCAAGATAGGGTAGCGGGAGGAGGTGGAGAGACCCAGTACTTC. Translation: CASSQDRVAGGGGETQYF.

This chain connects TRBV19 to TRBJ1-1, with D uncertain. With 5 bases removed from V and 1 base from J, the gap between germline ends came to 2 bases. Germline CDR1 LNHDA, CDR2 SQIVND (reference sequence). The CDR3 runs to 11 residues. CDR3 residues: CASSPNTEAFF. The CDR3 DNA reads as TGTGCCAGTAGTCCGAACACTGAAGCTTTCTTT.

The chain is built from TRBV5-6 and TRBJ2-1; 8 positions match TRBD2. From germline, CDR1 is SGHDT and CDR2 YYEEEE. The CDR3 covers 16 residues. The junction had 5 bases not matched to a gene; V was cut back by 0 bases and J by 3 bases. As DNA, the CDR3 is TGTGCCAGCAGCTTGGGGCTAGCGGGTAACTACAATGAGCAGTTCTTC. It codes for CASSLGLAGNYNEQFF.

The rearrangement joins TRBV5-6 to TRBJ1-4; D not certain. The ends were cut back, 5 bases at V and 2 bases at J, with 16 bases in the middle. The CDR3 length is 16 residues. The germline gives CDR1 SGHDT, CDR2 YYEEEE. CDR3 coding DNA: TGTGCCAGCAGTGCGGTAGTGGCTGACACTAATGAAAAACTGTTTTTT. It yields the protein CASSAVVADTNEKLFF.

V and J are TRBV25-1 and TRBJ1-2, with 8 bases that match TRBD1. The V segment lost 3 bases and the J segment 4 bases; nucleotides outside the gene matches: 10. Per the germline V gene, CDR1 is MGHDK and CDR2 is SYGVNS. This CDR3 is 16 amino acids long. DNA for the CDR3: TGTGCCAGCAGTGACTCGGGGACAGGCAAGGTCTATGGCTACACCTTC. This translates into CASSDSGTGKVYGYTF.

This clone has a count of ten or more. The chain recombines TRBV30 with TRBJ2-7, with TRBD1 identical over 8 bases. With V trimmed by 4 bases and J by 0 bases, 8 bases remained unmatched. The length of the CDR3 is 15 residues. CDR1 GTSNPN and CDR2 SVGIG come from the germline V gene (reference sequence). DNA for the CDR3: TGTGCCTGGACCCCGCGCAGGGGGCTCTCCTACGAGCAGTACTTC. Amino acid sequence: CAWTPRRGLSYEQYF.

The rearrangement joins TRBV7-6 to TRBJ2-7, with 9 bases matching TRBD2. The CDR3 spans 14 residues. Germline V lookup: CDR1 SGHVS, CDR2 FNYEAQ. The V segment lost 5 bases and the J segment 5 bases; nucleotides outside the gene matches: 7. The CDR3 is CASSKSSGNHEQYF. DNA of the CDR3: TGTGCCAGCAGCAAGTCTAGCGGGAACCACGAGCAGTACTTC.

V gene TRBV6-1 combines with J gene TRBJ1-1; D unresolved. CDR3 length: 11 amino acids. The germline gives CDR1 MNHNS, CDR2 SASEGT. V was pared by 5 bases and J by 3 bases, with 4 bases between. In nucleotides, the CDR3 is TGTGCCAGCAGTCCCCACACTGAAGCTTTCTTT. This codes for CASSPHTEAFF.

The chain couples TRBV6-4 to TRBJ2-2; 8 bases line up with TRBD2. The germline V gene encodes CDR1 MRHNA and CDR2 SNTAGT. The CDR3 contains 16 residues. The V segment lost 3 bases and the J segment 6 bases; nucleotides outside the gene matches: 9. The CDR3 DNA sequence: TGTGCCAGCAGTGAAAGCGGGAGCCGTCCCTCCGGGGAGCTGTTTTTT. Translating it yields CASSESGSRPSGELFF.

The J gene is TRBJ2-3, the V gene TRBV6-5; TRBD1 aligns across 8 bases. Per germline, CDR1 MNHEY and CDR2 SVGAGI. J was trimmed by 2 bases and V by 6 bases; bases with no gene match: 4. The CDR3 is 14 residues long. CDR3 coding DNA: TGTGCCAGCAGCAGGGGGCTTCCCACAGATACGCAGTATTTT. Its protein product is CASSRGLPTDTQYF.